These T cell receptor beta chains were read from a single sample in a study of blood T cell repertoires in COVID-19. The data were produced by immunoSEQ multiplex PCR, yet TCRdb's version contains in-frame clones alone and is incomplete. This sample yields roughly 250,000 clones, of which approximately 87% are seen a single time; 12% belongs to the top ten. The sequenced sample consisted of peripheral blood. The receptors were gathered from a young woman with COVID-19, enrolled during active disease. The CDR3 runs from the conserved cysteine through the conserved F or W. A D gene is named only where the DNA matches it firmly. The size field is filled for only some rows; it gives once, few, many or a size class.

TRBV14	.	TRBJ1-2	.	TGTGCCAGCAGCCAGAACAGGCTAGGCGGCTACACCTTC	CASSQNRLGGYTF
TRBV7-9	TRBD2	TRBJ2-4	.	TGTGCCAGCAGCAACCTAGCGGGGGGGTTTAAAATCCTAGGCAAAAACATTCAGTACTTC	CASSNLAGGFKILGKNIQYF
TRBV5-1	.	TRBJ2-3	.	TGCGCCAGCAGGCGCGTCCAACTCAGCACAGATACGCAGTATTTT	CASRRVQLSTDTQYF
TRBV4-1	.	TRBJ2-6	once	TGCGCCAGCAGCCCGGTGGGGGCCAACGTCCTGACTTTC	CASSPVGANVLTF
TRBV3-1/TRBV3-2	.	TRBJ1-2	.	TGTGCCAGCAGCCAAGGTACCTTCAGCTATGGCTACACCTTC	CASSQGTFSYGYTF
TRBV5-5	TRBD1	TRBJ1-2	.	TGTGCCAGCAGCTATCCCGGGACAGGGGGCAAGGCCTACACCTTC	CASSYPGTGGKAYTF
TRBV7-9	.	TRBJ1-2	.	TGTGCCAGCAGGGAGGGCCCCTATGGCTACACCTTC	CASREGPYGYTF
TRBV5-6	TRBD2	TRBJ2-5	.	TGTGCCAGCAGCTCCATCTTGCGGGGGGGCGAGACCCAGTACTTC	CASSSILRGGETQYF
TRBV6-5	.	TRBJ1-1	.	TGTGCCAGCAGCCGGGTGACCGAGAACACTGAAGCTTTCTTT	CASSRVTENTEAFF
TRBV19	.	TRBJ2-1	few	TGTGCCAGTCAGGCCCGCGGGTTGGAGTTCTTC	CASQARGLEFF
TRBV12-5	TRBD2	TRBJ2-1	.	TGTGCTAGTGGTTTCTTGTCCCCGGGACTAGCGGACAATGAGCAGTTCTTC	CASGFLSPGLADNEQFF
TRBV19	TRBD1	TRBJ2-5	.	TGTGCCAGTAGTATAAACAGGGGGGAGACCCAGTACTTC	CASSINRGETQYF
TRBV28	TRBD2	TRBJ2-7	.	TGTGCCAGCAGTGATGAAGCGGGGCTGAACGAGCAGTACTTC	CASSDEAGLNEQYF
TRBV14	.	TRBJ1-5	.	TGTGCCAGCAGCCGCTTTTGGGGGGGTGATCAGCCCCAGCATTTT	CASSRFWGGDQPQHF